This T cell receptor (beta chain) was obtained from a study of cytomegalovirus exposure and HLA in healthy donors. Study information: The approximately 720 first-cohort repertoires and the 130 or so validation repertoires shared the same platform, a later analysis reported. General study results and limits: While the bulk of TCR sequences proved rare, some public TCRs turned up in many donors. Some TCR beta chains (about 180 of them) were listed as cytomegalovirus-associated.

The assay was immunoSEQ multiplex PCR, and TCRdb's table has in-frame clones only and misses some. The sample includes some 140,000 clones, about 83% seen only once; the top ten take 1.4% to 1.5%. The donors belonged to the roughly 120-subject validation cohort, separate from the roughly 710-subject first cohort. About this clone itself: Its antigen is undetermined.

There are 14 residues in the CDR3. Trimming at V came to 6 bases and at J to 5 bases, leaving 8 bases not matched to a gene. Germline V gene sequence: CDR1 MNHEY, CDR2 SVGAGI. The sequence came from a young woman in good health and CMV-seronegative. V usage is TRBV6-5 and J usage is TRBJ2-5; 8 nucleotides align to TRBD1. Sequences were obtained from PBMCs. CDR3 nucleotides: TGTGCCAGCAGCTCTAGGGACAGGTCGGAGACCCAGTACTTC. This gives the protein CASSSRDRSETQYF.